The 9 T cell receptor beta chains in this list originate from one sample, sequenced in a study of blood T cell repertoires in COVID-19. The method was immunoSEQ multiplex PCR; TCRdb's version includes in-frame clones alone and lacks a portion of them. Of about 130,000 clones listed, roughly 84% are singletons. Sequences were obtained from peripheral blood. Every receptor here comes from a woman aged 25 to 39 who had recovered from COVID-19.

The table lists this clone with a few counts. The chain carries TRBV12-3 or TRBV12-4 and TRBJ1-2; D might be TRBD1 (5 bases). The CDR3 extends over 13 amino acids. Trimming cost V 5 bases and J 4 bases, with 11 bases left between them. CDR3 DNA sequence: TGTGCCAGCAGTCCCAGGGAGGGCTATGGCTACACCTTC. Its translation: CASSPREGYGYTF.

The V call is TRBV3-1 (or the pseudogene TRBV3-2), the J call TRBJ1-6; TRBD1 might be the D (6 bases). CDR3 length equals 15 residues. Deletions cut 1 base from V and 10 bases from J, with 14 bases between. Germline CDR1 LGHDT, CDR2 YNNKEL (reference sequence). The CDR3 loop is CASSQVTGFKSPLHF. The CDR3, as DNA: TGTGCCAGCAGCCAAGTAACAGGGTTTAAGTCACCCCTCCACTTT.

This clone appeared once. The chain combines TRBV5-4 with TRBJ1-6, with 9 bases aligning to TRBD1. CDR1 and CDR2 (germline): SGHNT, YYREEE (reference sequence). J gave up 13 bases and V 3 bases, and 8 bases lay outside the gene matches. This CDR3 has 14 amino acids. The CDR3 bases are TGTGCCAGCAGCTCAGGACAGGGGTCAATTCCCCTCCACTTT. Translated, it gives CASSSGQGSIPLHF.

The V and J genes are TRBV29-1 and TRBJ1-1; D unresolved. The ends were cut back, 4 bases at V and 6 bases at J, with 15 bases in the middle. Germline CDR1 SQVTM, CDR2 ANQGSEA. The CDR3 contains 13 residues. CDR3 loop: CSVGRESSSEAFF. The CDR3 DNA is TGCAGCGTTGGGAGGGAATCTAGTTCTGAAGCTTTCTTT.

The V and J genes are TRBV11-2 and TRBJ2-1; 14 bases agree with TRBD2. Germline CDR1 is SGHAT and CDR2 is FQNNGV. With 8 bases clipped from V and 8 bases from J, the junction kept 5 bases outside the gene matches. The CDR3 contains 14 residues. Here the CDR3 reads CASRGTSGRHEQFF. Here the CDR3 DNA reads TGTGCCAGCCGCGGGACTAGCGGGAGACATGAGCAGTTCTTC.

In this sample, this clone turned up once. The rearrangement joins TRBV19 to TRBJ1-6; the D gene is possibly TRBD1 (5 bases). This CDR3 contains 15 residues. Germline CDR1 and CDR2: LNHDA and SQIVND (reference sequence). The V gene lost 3 bases and the J gene lost 6 bases, with 12 bases spanning the gap. CDR3 sequence: CASSMSGKGNSPLHF. CDR3 DNA: TGTGCCAGTAGTATGTCAGGGAAGGGTAATTCACCCCTCCACTTT.

The chain employs TRBV13 and TRBJ1-1; 8 positions agree with TRBD1. With V trimmed by 6 bases and J by 3 bases, 3 bases remained unmatched. The CDR3 length is 13 residues. Germline V gene data show CDR1 as PRHDT and CDR2 as FYEKMQ (reference sequence). CDR3 nucleotide sequence: TGTGCCAGCAGTTCGGGACAGGACACTGAAGCTTTCTTT. Protein product: CASSSGQDTEAFF.

The chain recombines TRBV4-1 with TRBJ1-4, with 9 bases fitting TRBD1. The CDR3 covers 16 residues. Trimming took 1 base from V and 7 from J; bases not matched to a gene: 7. Germline-derived CDR1 and CDR2 are MGHRA and YSYEKL. CDR3 sequence (DNA): TGCGCCAGCAGCCAAGTTCCACAGGGGGCGGGTGAAAAACTGTTTTTT. Encoded protein: CASSQVPQGAGEKLFF.

The rearrangement uses TRBV6-5 and TRBJ1-2; 9 bases agree with TRBD1. The V and J ends lost 8 bases and 2 bases, in that order; junction bases with no gene match: 6. Germline V gene lookup returns CDR1 MNHEY and CDR2 SVGAGI. The CDR3 loop spans 14 amino acids. The CDR3 DNA follows: TGTGCCAGCGAAACCGGGACAGGGAACTATGGCTACACCTTC. Encoded protein: CASETGTGNYGYTF.